One sample yielded the 21 T cell receptor beta chains listed below, sequenced in a study of naive and memory T cell subsets. Two oligonucleotides, mixed equimolar, formed the beta constant-region primer covering TRBC1 and TRBC2. TCRdb re-called the UMI-ligation and nested PCR reads through MiXCR, storing one row per CDR3 protein. The sample consists of 89,000 or so distinct CDR3 sequences, around 14% of them appearing once. Sequencing was done on a sample of central memory CD4+ T cells from blood. These receptors all come from a human donor in good health.

This clonotype was detected a few times. The genes are TRBV5-5 and TRBJ2-1, with D uncertain. The CDR3 has 15 amino acids. The germline V gene encodes CDR1 SGHKS and CDR2 YYEKEE (reference sequence). V was trimmed by 5 bases and J by 0 bases, leaving 12 bases between them. The CDR3 DNA follows: TGTGCCAGCAGTTCTACACGGAGCTCCTACAATGAGCAGTTCTTC. Translating gives CASSSTRSSYNEQFF. The variable domain in full, completed from reference TRBV5-5 and TRBJ2-1, reads DAGVTQSPTHLIKTRGQQVTLRCSPISGHKSVSWYQQVLGQGPQFIFQYYEKEERGRGNFPDRFSARQFPNYSSELNVNALLLGDSALYLCASSSTRSSYNEQFFGPGTRLTVL.

This clonotype was recorded at least ten times. This chain connects TRBV7-9 to TRBJ1-1; D remains unclear. The CDR3 loop spans 11 amino acids. Germline lookup yields CDR1 SEHNR and CDR2 FQNEAQ (reference sequence). V lost 8 bases and J 3 bases, leaving 7 bases between the germline ends. The CDR3 here is CASAGDTEAFF. For the CDR3, the DNA is TGTGCCAGCGCCGGGGACACTGAAGCTTTCTTT.

This clonotype has just a few counts. CDR3 residues: CASSLTGAKPNYGYTF. The CDR3 DNA reads as TGTGCCAGCAGTCTTACAGGGGCCAAACCTAACTATGGCTACACCTTC. This rearrangement joins TRBV6-5 to TRBJ1-2; 7 bases align to TRBD1. The V and J ends lost 5 bases and 0 bases, in that order; junction bases with no gene match: 9. The CDR3 has 16 amino acids. The germline CDR1 and CDR2 sequences are MNHEY and SVGAGI.

The J gene is TRBJ2-2, the V gene TRBV5-6; D not certain. Trimming cost V 3 bases and J 6 bases, with 9 bases left between them. CDR3 length: 13 residues. Germline-derived CDR1 and CDR2 are SGHDT and YYEEEE. CDR3 in DNA: TGTGCCAGCAGCTCCCGACTCTCCGGGGAGCTGTTTTTT. Its translation: CASSSRLSGELFF.

The chain links TRBV15 to TRBJ2-1, with 10 bases matching TRBD1. J gave up 4 bases and V 3 bases, and 6 bases lay outside the gene matches. The germline V gene encodes CDR1 LNHNV and CDR2 YYDKDF (reference sequence). This CDR3 is 16 amino acids long. CDR3 region: CATSRVKDRGYNEQFF. In nucleotides, the CDR3 is TGTGCCACCAGCAGGGTTAAGGACAGGGGGTACAATGAGCAGTTCTTC.

The genes are TRBV5-1 and TRBJ2-7, with D possibly TRBD2 on 5 matching bases. Germline V gene lookup returns CDR1 SGHRS and CDR2 YFSETQ. Trimming shortened V by 1 base and J by 6 bases, and 14 bases separated the two germline ends. The CDR3 runs 14 residues. CDR3 bases: TGCGCCAGCAGCTTGAGGGAGAGGACCGGCGAGCAGTACTTC. Translating it yields CASSLRERTGEQYF.

This clonotype was counted between two and nine times. The rearrangement joins TRBV7-2 to TRBJ2-1, with 7 bases fitting TRBD2. Germline-derived CDR1 and CDR2 are SGHTA and FQGNSA. The CDR3 has 14 amino acids. Trimming at V came to 5 bases and at J to 5 bases, leaving 6 bases not matched to a gene. As DNA, the CDR3 is TGTGCCAGCAGCGTGGGACTAAACAACAATGAGCAGTTCTTC. It is translated as CASSVGLNNNEQFF.

The J gene is TRBJ2-1, the V gene TRBV7-2, with D maybe TRBD2 (6 bases). Germline values: CDR1 SGHTA, CDR2 FQGNSA. V lost 5 bases and J lost 4, with 15 bases in between. This CDR3 has 15 amino acids. CDR3 region: CASSPQTGAYNEQFF. The CDR3 DNA sequence: TGTGCCAGCAGCCCCCAAACGGGAGCGTACAATGAGCAGTTCTTC.

This clonotype was detected only a few times. The V call is TRBV7-9, the J call TRBJ2-7; 9 bases are shared with TRBD1. Germline assignment: CDR1 SEHNR and CDR2 FQNEAQ (reference sequence). The CDR3 sequence is 18 residues long. V was clipped by 5 bases and J by 0 bases; unmatched bases: 14. CDR3 nucleotides: TGTGCCAGCAGCGACATTACAGGGGGCGCGAGCAGCTCCTACGAGCAGTACTTC. Amino acid sequence: CASSDITGGASSSYEQYF. Full variable domain (remainder filled in from reference TRBV7-9 and TRBJ2-7): DTGVSQNPRHKITKRGQNVTFRCDPISEHNRLYWYRQTLGQGPEFLTYFQNEAQLEKSRLLSDRFSAERPKGSFSTLEIQRTEQGDSAMYLCASSDITGGASSSYEQYFGPGTRLTVT.

The chain joins TRBV7-2 to TRBJ2-7; 8 bases match TRBD2. CDR1 and CDR2 (germline): SGHTA, FQGNSA. This CDR3 region has 16 residues. V was clipped by 5 bases and J by 2 bases; unmatched bases: 11. CDR3 region: CASSPPTSAPPYEQYF. DNA of the CDR3: TGTGCCAGCAGCCCACCGACTAGCGCCCCCCCCTACGAGCAGTACTTC.

Ten or more counts support this clonotype. The chain couples TRBV9 to TRBJ1-5; no reliable D call. The germline V gene has CDR1 SGDLS and CDR2 YYNGEE. The CDR3 has 15 amino acids. V lost 0 bases and J 2 bases, leaving 9 bases between the germline ends. CDR3 coding DNA: TGTGCCAGCAGCGTAGCGGGGATGGGCAATCAGCCCCAGCATTTT. It translates to CASSVAGMGNQPQHF.

This chain links TRBV28 with TRBJ2-5; 12 bases line up with TRBD2. Trimming at V came to 3 bases and at J to 7 bases, leaving 3 bases not matched to a gene. Germline V CDR1 and CDR2: MDHEN, SYDVKM. The length of the CDR3 is 14 residues. CDR3 amino acids: CASSFLAGGGTQYF. The CDR3 nucleotides read TGTGCCAGCAGTTTTCTAGCGGGGGGGGGGACCCAGTACTTC.

Comment on this clonotype: A read error may produce the germline difference seen at one junction end. This chain links TRBV6-2 or TRBV6-3 with TRBJ2-2, with D perhaps matching TRBD1 (6 bases). Germline CDR1 is MNHEY and CDR2 is SVGEGT. This CDR3 comprises 15 residues. CDR3 coding DNA: TGTGCCAGCAGTCCGGGACACTCCAACATCGGGGAGCTGTTTTTT. It is translated as CASSPGHSNIGELFF.

This clonotype was seen repeatedly, ten times or more. V gene TRBV20-1 combines with J gene TRBJ2-1; 10 bases are a match to TRBD1. V lost 5 bases to trimming and J lost 3 bases; unmatched junction nucleotides: 7. The CDR3 has 15 residues. Germline CDR1 and CDR2: DFQATT and SNEGSKA (reference sequence). CDR3 in DNA: TGCAGTGCTGCCCGGGACAGGGGAATCTACAATGAGCAGTTCTTC. Translation: CSAARDRGIYNEQFF.

The chain joins TRBV12-3 or TRBV12-4 to TRBJ2-7; D remains ambiguous. Trimming took off 7 bases at V and 5 bases at J, with 18 bases between the two ends. The CDR3 has 14 residues. The CDR3 here is CASTPGSRAHEQYF. Written as DNA, the CDR3 is TGTGCCAGCACCCCTGGGTCCCGAGCCCACGAGCAGTACTTC.

This clonotype was found many times. The V call is TRBV12-3 or TRBV12-4, the J call TRBJ2-3, with a weak D call TRBD1 (5 bases). This CDR3 is built from 15 residues. With 6 bases removed from V and 0 bases from J, the gap between germline ends came to 13 bases. The CDR3 reads CASRLQETSTDTQYF. CDR3 sequence (DNA): TGTGCCAGCAGGCTACAGGAGACTAGCACAGATACGCAGTATTTT.

This chain uses TRBV7-3 with TRBJ2-6, with D perhaps matching TRBD1 (5 bases). The CDR3 spans 18 residues. V was trimmed by 1 base and J by 0 bases, leaving 13 bases between them. From germline, CDR1 is SGHTA and CDR2 FQGTGA. CDR3 sequence (DNA): TGTGCCAGCAGCTTAATTGCGGACACGTCCTCTGGGGCCAACGTCCTGACTTTC. Translation: CASSLIADTSSGANVLTF.

The rearrangement joins TRBV6-2 or TRBV6-3 to TRBJ1-1, with 9 nucleotides matching TRBD1. Germline-derived CDR1 and CDR2 are MNHEY and SVGEGT. Germline trimming cut 4 bases from V and 4 bases from J; bases unmatched to any gene: 7. This CDR3 region has 15 residues. CDR3 protein: CASSSLGTGFTEAFF. The CDR3 DNA is TGTGCCAGCAGTTCCCTGGGGACAGGGTTCACTGAAGCTTTCTTT.

In this sample, this clonotype turned up many times. For the CDR3, the DNA is TGCAGTGCTAGATCGGTCTTGTGGGATGAGCAGTTCTTC. Its translation is CSARSVLWDEQFF. This chain uses TRBV20-1 with TRBJ2-1, with no clear D. The CDR3 is made up of 13 amino acids. Germline CDR1 DFQATT, CDR2 SNEGSKA (reference sequence). Trimming took 2 bases from V and 8 from J, leaving 13 bases between them.

This clonotype was detected once. J is TRBJ2-1 and V is TRBV5-1, with D possibly TRBD2 on 6 matching bases. There are 15 residues in the CDR3. Germline CDR1 SGHRS, CDR2 YFSETQ. With 3 bases removed from V and 9 bases from J, the gap between germline ends came to 19 bases. CDR3 sequence reads: CASSSASGPGGEQFF. The DNA for the CDR3 is TGCGCCAGCAGCTCTGCCTCTGGGCCCGGGGGTGAGCAGTTCTTC.

The chain recombines TRBV5-4 with TRBJ2-7; maybe TRBD2 (6 bases). Per the germline V gene, CDR1 is SGHNT and CDR2 is YYREEE (reference sequence). There are 15 residues in the CDR3. Trimming took off 0 bases at V and 2 bases at J, with 12 bases between the two ends. The CDR3 reads CASSLAVAATYEQYF. In DNA, the CDR3 is TGTGCCAGCAGCTTGGCAGTAGCGGCAACCTACGAGCAGTACTTC.